The 27 T cell receptor beta chains below all came from one sample that was sequenced in a study of T cells in Graves' hyperthyroidism and ophthalmopathy. RNA transcripts gave rise to amplified TCR beta CDR3 regions. HTBI primers were the set used in a first-round RT-PCR of the TCR CDR3. In TCRdb, the multiplex PCR reads were re-called with MiXCR into one record per CDR3 protein. The repertoire consists of approximately 870,000 distinct CDR3 sequences, with 38% occurring once and the leading ten covering roughly 8.3%. The sequenced sample was blood. The receptors stem from a man between 18 and 29 years old with Graves' hyperthyroidism.

The chain is built from TRBV2 and TRBJ1-2; D remains unclear. Germline CDR1 is SNHLY and CDR2 is FYNNEI. This CDR3 region has 14 residues. The V end was cut by 5 bases, the J end by 1 base, with 11 bases between. CDR3 residues: CASSYSIVNYGYTF. The CDR3, as DNA: TGTGCCAGCAGTTACTCGATCGTTAACTATGGCTACACCTTC. The full variable domain, rest sourced from reference TRBV2 and TRBJ1-2, is EPEVTQTPSHQVTQMGQEVILRCVPISNHLYFYWYRQILGQKVEFLVSFYNNEISEKSEIFDDQFSVERPDGSNFTLKIRSTKLEDSAMYFCASSYSIVNYGYTFGSGTRLTVV.

This clonotype was seen at least ten times. The rearrangement joins TRBV12-3 or TRBV12-4 to TRBJ1-2, with D tentatively TRBD1 (5 bases). The CDR3 is made up of 14 amino acids. Trimming left V 5 bases short and J 7 bases short, with 17 bases between. CDR3 sequence (DNA): TGTGCCAGCAGTCACGCCGGGACCAACAGTGGCTACACCTTC. Amino acids: CASSHAGTNSGYTF.

The sample holds many counts of this clonotype. V and J are TRBV7-9 and TRBJ2-5, with a possible D match to TRBD2 (5 bases). CDR3 size: 13 residues. V lost 8 bases and J lost 5, with 15 bases in between. Germline CDR1 and CDR2: SEHNR and FQNEAQ (reference sequence). The CDR3 loop reads CASRLRSGETQYF. CDR3 DNA: TGTGCCAGCCGACTACGTTCGGGGGAGACCCAGTACTTC.

The V call is TRBV7-9, the J call TRBJ2-2, with TRBD2 identical over 10 bases. The CDR3 consists of 16 residues. Looked up from germline, CDR1 is SEHNR and CDR2 is FQNEAQ (reference sequence). V dropped 6 bases and J dropped 1; count of bases not matched to a gene: 5. The CDR3 nucleotides read TGTGCCAGCAGTACCGGGACTAGCGAGAACACCGGGGAGCTGTTTTTT. It translates to CASSTGTSENTGELFF.

The CDR3 nucleotides are TGTGCCAGTAGTATGGGGGGAATCGACGAGCAGTACTTC. It translates to CASSMGGIDEQYF. The chain joins TRBV19 to TRBJ2-7, with D possibly TRBD2 on 6 matching bases. The germline V gene has CDR1 LNHDA and CDR2 SQIVND (reference sequence). V was trimmed by 3 bases and J by 5 bases, leaving 11 bases between them. This CDR3 has 13 amino acids.

The chain is built from TRBV2 and TRBJ2-7; perhaps TRBD1 as D (6 bases). The CDR3 has 12 residues. Trimming shortened V by 10 bases and J by 4 bases, and 14 bases separated the two germline ends. In germline, CDR1 is SNHLY, CDR2 FYNNEI. The CDR3 coding sequence is TGTGCCACCGCGACAGGAACATACGAGCAGTACTTC. Translation: CATATGTYEQYF.

This clonotype is a singleton in its sample. This sequence joins TRBV10-3 and TRBJ1-2; TRBD1 aligns across 9 bases. Germline loops: CDR1 ENHRY, CDR2 SYGVKD. V lost 7 bases, J lost 8 bases, and 8 bases stayed unmatched. The length of the CDR3 is 13 residues. The CDR3, as DNA: TGTGCCATCAAGGGGGACAGGGATGGAGGCTACACCTTC. Translation gives CAIKGDRDGGYTF.

A few counts support this clonotype. The V call is TRBV2, the J call TRBJ2-2, with 7 bases aligning to TRBD1. The ends lost 2 bases at V and 5 bases at J; junction bases unmatched: 5. Germline V gene data show CDR1 as SNHLY and CDR2 as FYNNEI. The length of the CDR3 is 15 residues. DNA of the CDR3: TGTGCCAGCAGTGAACTGGGACAGCCTACCGGGGAGCTGTTTTTT. Translating it yields CASSELGQPTGELFF.

The chain links TRBV7-9 to TRBJ2-5; D uncertain. Germline lookup yields CDR1 SEHNR and CDR2 FQNEAQ (reference sequence). CDR3 length: 14 amino acids. The V and J ends lost 0 bases and 5 bases respectively, with 10 bases between them. The CDR3 is CASSLAAGRETQYF. The CDR3 DNA follows: TGTGCCAGCAGCTTAGCCGCCGGCCGGGAGACCCAGTACTTC.

This clonotype has at least ten counts. J is TRBJ2-7 and V is TRBV7-2; TRBD1 matches 9 bases. This CDR3 has 14 residues. V was pared by 11 bases and J by 3 bases, with 11 bases of the junction left unmatched. The V gene's germline CDR1 is SGHTA and CDR2 FQGNSA. The CDR3 DNA reads TGTGCCCTTGTAACGGGACAGGGTTACTACGAGCAGTACTTC. Translated, it gives CALVTGQGYYEQYF. The full variable domain, with the rest looked up from reference TRBV7-2 and TRBJ2-7, is GAGVSQSPSNKVTEKGKDVELRCDPISGHTALYWYRQSLGQGLEFLIYFQGNSAPDKSGLPSDRFSAERTGGSVSTLTIQRTQQEDSAVYLCALVTGQGYYEQYFGPGTRLTVT.

In regard to this clonotype: One end of the junction fails to match germline, which may point to a read error. The chain couples TRBV7-4 to TRBJ1-1; unclear D gene. CDR1 is SGHVT and CDR2 is SQSDAQ in the germline V gene. The CDR3 runs to 13 residues. CDR3 in DNA: TGCGCCAGCAGCCAAGATCCCGCAGCTGAAGCTTTCTTT. Protein product: CASSQDPAAEAFF. Complete variable domain (other parts from reference TRBV7-4 and TRBJ1-1): GAGVSQSPRYKVAKRGRDVALRCDSISGHVTLYWYRQTLGQGSEVLTYSQSDAQRDKSGRPSGRFSAERPERSVSTLKIQRTEQGDSAVYLCASSQDPAAEAFFGQGTRLTVV.

The chain couples TRBV27 to TRBJ1-1; D is perhaps TRBD1 (5 bases). Germline lookup yields CDR1 MNHEY and CDR2 SMNVEV (reference sequence). The ends were cut back, 6 bases at V and 5 bases at J, with 16 bases in the middle. This CDR3 has 14 amino acids. CDR3 bases: TGTGCCAGCAGCCTGGGACTGGTCGAAACTGAAGCTTTCTTT. As protein: CASSLGLVETEAFF.

Comment on this clonotype: Just one base apart from a much larger clone, this may be a read error. V gene TRBV25-1 combines with J gene TRBJ1-1; TRBD1 agrees at 7 bases. The CDR3 sequence is 12 residues long. The V gene's germline CDR1 is MGHDK and CDR2 SYGVNS. The junction had 3 bases not matched to a gene; V was cut back by 7 bases and J by 4 bases. In nucleotides, the CDR3 is TGTGCCAGCAAACCAGGGGGCACTGAAGCTTTCTTT. Its protein is CASKPGGTEAFF. Full variable domain (missing parts from reference TRBV25-1 and TRBJ1-1): EADIYQTPRYLVIGTGKKITLECSQTMGHDKMYWYQQDPGMELHLIHYSYGVNSTEKGDLSSESTVSRIRTEHFPLTLESARPSHTSQYLCASKPGGTEAFFGQGTRLTVV.

This chain joins TRBV2 and TRBJ2-2; TRBD1 might be the D (5 bases). Germline CDR1 and CDR2: SNHLY and FYNNEI. V was cut by 6 bases and J by 1 base, with 12 bases left in between. CDR3 length: 15 amino acids. The CDR3 DNA sequence: TGTGCCAGCAGACCCCGACAGCGGAACACCGGGGAGCTGTTTTTT. It codes for CASRPRQRNTGELFF.

This clonotype was observed a few times. This rearrangement joins TRBV5-1 to TRBJ1-1; D might be TRBD1 (6 bases). The V gene lost 1 base and the J gene lost 4 bases, with 17 bases spanning the gap. Germline V CDR1 and CDR2: SGHRS, YFSETQ. The CDR3 has 16 residues. CDR3 loop: CASSLKGLGAPTEAFF. The CDR3, as DNA: TGCGCCAGCAGCTTGAAAGGGTTGGGGGCCCCCACTGAAGCTTTCTTT.

In its sample, this clonotype was seen many times. The chain is built from TRBV15 and TRBJ2-7, with a tentative D call TRBD1 (6 bases). Germline values: CDR1 LNHNV, CDR2 YYDKDF (reference sequence). V was shortened by 1 base and J by 6 bases, with 13 bases between the two germline ends. The CDR3 length is 14 residues. This chain's CDR3 is CATSRAGRGSEQYF. Written as DNA, the CDR3 is TGTGCCACCAGCAGAGCGGGCAGGGGAAGCGAGCAGTACTTC.

This clonotype appeared many times. This sequence joins TRBV2 and TRBJ1-1; no clear D gene. Germline-derived CDR1 and CDR2 are SNHLY and FYNNEI. V lost 2 bases and J 5 bases, leaving 3 bases between the germline ends. The CDR3 consists of 11 residues. The DNA of the CDR3 is TGTGCCAGCAGTGAACGGACTGAAGCTTTCTTT. Amino acids: CASSERTEAFF.

At least ten counts were recorded for this clonotype. The rearrangement links TRBV7-2 to TRBJ1-2; D is uncertain. Germline V gene lookup returns CDR1 SGHTA and CDR2 FQGNSA. Trimming stripped 7 bases from V and 2 bases from J, with 14 bases between. CDR3 size: 14 residues. DNA for the CDR3: TGTGCCAGCACTCTGACGCCTAACAACTATGGCTACACCTTC. Residues: CASTLTPNNYGYTF.

The V gene is TRBV29-1, the J gene TRBJ2-5; D possibly corresponds to TRBD2 (5 bases). With the DNA end fitting TRBJ2-1 better, the J assignment may be wrong. CDR1 SQVTM and CDR2 ANQGSEA come from the germline V gene. This CDR3 is built from 13 residues. CDR3 loop: CSVEDQRVYEQFF. The CDR3, as DNA: TGCAGCGTTGAAGATCAGAGGGTTTATGAGCAGTTCTTC.

The V and J genes are TRBV25-1 and TRBJ2-5; D not certain. Germline V gives CDR1 MGHDK, CDR2 SYGVNS. V gave up 6 bases and J gave up 1 base, with 12 bases separating them. The CDR3 is made up of 14 amino acids. The DNA for the CDR3 is TGTGCCAGCAGCTTCGACCGTCCCCAAGAGACCCAGTACTTC. It translates to CASSFDRPQETQYF.

The chain joins TRBV7-2 to TRBJ1-3; D perhaps matches TRBD1 (5 bases). Germline assignment: CDR1 SGHTA and CDR2 FQGNSA. CDR3 length: 14 amino acids. Deletions cut 4 bases from V and 3 bases from J, with 10 bases between. CDR3 residues: CASSSPGGGNTIYF. The CDR3 nucleotides are TGTGCCAGCAGCTCCCCGGGGGGTGGAAACACCATATATTTT.

This clonotype was observed at least ten times. The V and J genes are TRBV19 and TRBJ1-5; D is perhaps TRBD1 (5 bases). V was shortened by 5 bases and J by 3 bases, with 14 bases between the two germline ends. Looked up from germline, CDR1 is LNHDA and CDR2 is SQIVND (reference sequence). The CDR3 has 15 amino acids. CDR3 sequence: CASSLTNGHNQPQHF. DNA of the CDR3: TGTGCCAGTAGTCTGACCAACGGACACAATCAGCCCCAGCATTTT.

V usage is TRBV7-8 and J usage is TRBJ1-4; 7 bases agree with TRBD1. With V trimmed by 0 bases and J by 0 bases, 16 bases remained unmatched. This CDR3 contains 21 residues. The germline gives CDR1 SGHVS, CDR2 FQNEAQ. CDR3 nucleotide sequence: TGTGCCAGCAGCTTAGCCCTGCGGGGGACAGCCCTTATAGCAACTAATGAAAAACTGTTTTTT. Residues: CASSLALRGTALIATNEKLFF.

The sample holds many counts of this clonotype. The chain employs TRBV7-2 and TRBJ2-7; no firm D call. The CDR3 spans 11 residues. Germline lookup yields CDR1 SGHTA and CDR2 FQGNSA. V was trimmed by 4 bases and J by 6 bases, leaving 7 bases between them. CDR3 bases: TGTGCCAGCAGCTCGGTAGGCGAGCAGTACTTC. Amino acid sequence: CASSSVGEQYF.

Only one count was recorded for this clonotype. The rearrangement joins TRBV10-3 to TRBJ1-1; D gene unclear. Germline CDR1 reads ENHRY; CDR2 reads SYGVKD. This CDR3 is 12 amino acids long. V shed 5 bases and J shed 4 bases, with 8 bases lying between them. DNA for the CDR3: TGTGCCATCAGTTCCCTGAGCACTGAAGCTTTCTTT. Its translation is CAISSLSTEAFF.

This chain connects TRBV9 to TRBJ2-2, with 10 bases fitting TRBD2. The germline gives CDR1 SGDLS, CDR2 YYNGEE. The CDR3 sequence is 20 residues long. V was clipped by 4 bases and J by 6 bases; unmatched bases: 21. CDR3 loop: CASSSAITSGEKVLSGELFF. CDR3 DNA sequence: TGTGCCAGCAGCTCAGCCATAACTAGCGGGGAGAAGGTACTATCCGGGGAGCTGTTTTTT.

This clonotype was recorded many times. The chain recombines TRBV29-1 with TRBJ2-5; a weak D match, TRBD2 (6 bases). With 6 bases removed from V and 5 bases from J, the gap between germline ends came to 19 bases. Per the germline V gene, CDR1 is SQVTM and CDR2 is ANQGSEA. The CDR3 is 14 residues long. The CDR3 DNA reads TGCAGCGTGGCATGGGACGGGCGGGGTGAGACCCAGTACTTC. It codes for CSVAWDGRGETQYF.